This T cell receptor (beta chain) was recorded in a study of cytomegalovirus exposure and HLA in healthy donors. General study points: The study assumed roughly uniform donor sequencing depth for presence/absence analyses. Specificity for CMV antigens was confirmed in vitro for a few of the CMV-associated chains.

A note on this clone: What it binds is not known.

A multiplex PCR was run with 60 Vbeta primers and 13 Jbeta primers. Method: immunoSEQ multiplex PCR; TCRdb's copy keeps in-frame clones and lacks some. The sample has around 100,000 clones, 65% to 80% seen once. Trimming pared 3 bases from V and 9 bases from J, leaving 21 bases between. The CDR3 covers 15 residues. Germline values: CDR1 SGHVS, CDR2 FNYEAQ. Sequencing was performed on PBMCs. The clonotype was recovered from a man aged 25 to 40 in good health and CMV-seropositive. The chain carries TRBV7-6 and TRBJ2-7; possibly TRBD2 for D (6 bases). In DNA, the CDR3 is TGTGCCAGCAGCTTTTCCGCTCTGGGGGGTGAGGTGCAGTACTTC. It is translated as CASSFSALGGEVQYF.